Sequencing of this T cell receptor beta chain was carried out in a study of identical twins. Study-level results: Alpha sequences out of frame and shared by twins had excess low generation probability.

One entry per CDR3 protein results from TCRdb running MiXCR on the 5' RACE reads. The data contain some 660,000 distinct CDR3 sequences, more than 6.5% of them seen just once; the ten biggest clones take up 0.75% to 1%. As to this clonotype: Its specificity is unknown.

Only healthy Caucasians were included as donors. The same specimen was also included in a second study, on yellow fever vaccine responses in identical twins. That study adds: Among the twins, the vaccine T cell response reportedly seemed partly convergent and partly personalized.

Sequencing input: PBMCs. This clonotype was sampled from a woman aged 18-30 years in good health.

CDR3 region: CASSLSMTGIVYGYTF. CDR3 sequence (DNA): TGTGCCAGCAGTTTATCCATGACAGGGATAGTCTATGGCTACACCTTC. The V gene is TRBV27, the J gene TRBJ1-2; 7 positions match TRBD1. Germline assignment: CDR1 MNHEY and CDR2 SMNVEV (reference sequence). The CDR3 is 16 amino acids. J gave up 4 bases and V 0 bases, and 8 bases lay outside the gene matches.